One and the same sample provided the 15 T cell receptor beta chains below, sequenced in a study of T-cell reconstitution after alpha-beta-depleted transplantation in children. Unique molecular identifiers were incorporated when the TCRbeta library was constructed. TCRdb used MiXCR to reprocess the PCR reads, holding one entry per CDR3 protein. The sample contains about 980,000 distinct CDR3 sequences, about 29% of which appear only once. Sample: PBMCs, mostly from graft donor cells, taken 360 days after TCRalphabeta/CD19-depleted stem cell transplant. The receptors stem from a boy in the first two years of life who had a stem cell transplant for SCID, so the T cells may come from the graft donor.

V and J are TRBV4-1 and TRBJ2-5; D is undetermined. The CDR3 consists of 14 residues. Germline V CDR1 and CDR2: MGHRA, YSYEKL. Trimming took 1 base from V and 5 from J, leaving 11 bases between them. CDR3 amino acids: CASSQVLGWETQYF. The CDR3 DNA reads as TGCGCCAGCAGCCAAGTCCTAGGGTGGGAGACCCAGTACTTC.

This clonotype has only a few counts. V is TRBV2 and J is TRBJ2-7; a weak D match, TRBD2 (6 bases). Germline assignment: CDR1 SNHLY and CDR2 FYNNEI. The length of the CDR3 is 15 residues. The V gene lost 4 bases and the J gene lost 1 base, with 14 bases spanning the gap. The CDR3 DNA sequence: TGTGCCAGCAGTGTTTCGGGGGAGACTTCCTACGAGCAGTACTTC. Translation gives CASSVSGETSYEQYF.

The CDR3 region is CASSQVVGGRGAFSYEQYF. CDR3 in DNA: TGCGCCAGCAGCCAAGTAGTAGGCGGGCGGGGGGCCTTCTCCTACGAGCAGTACTTC. V is TRBV4-1 and J is TRBJ2-7, with 8 bases aligning to TRBD2. Losses at the gene ends were 1 base for V and 0 bases for J; bases not matched to a gene: 14. The CDR3 consists of 19 residues. Germline V gene data show CDR1 as MGHRA and CDR2 as YSYEKL.

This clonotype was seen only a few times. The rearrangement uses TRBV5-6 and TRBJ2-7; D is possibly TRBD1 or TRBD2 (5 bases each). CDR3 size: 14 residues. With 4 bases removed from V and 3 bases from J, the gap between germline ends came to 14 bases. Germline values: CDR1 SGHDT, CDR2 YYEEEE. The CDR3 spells CASSPGTEIYEQYF. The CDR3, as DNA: TGTGCCAGCAGCCCCGGGACGGAGATCTACGAGCAGTACTTC.

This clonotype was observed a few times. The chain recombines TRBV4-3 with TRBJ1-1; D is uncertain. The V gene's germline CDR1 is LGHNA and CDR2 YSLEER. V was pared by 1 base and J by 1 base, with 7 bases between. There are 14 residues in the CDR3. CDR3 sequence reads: CASSQVVGNTEAFF. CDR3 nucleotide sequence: TGCGCCAGCAGCCAAGTTGTGGGGAACACTGAAGCTTTCTTT.

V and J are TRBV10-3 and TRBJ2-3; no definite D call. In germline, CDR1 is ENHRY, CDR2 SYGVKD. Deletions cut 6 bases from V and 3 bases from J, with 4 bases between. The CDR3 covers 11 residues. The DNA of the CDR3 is TGTGCCATCAGGTGGACAGATACGCAGTATTTT. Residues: CAIRWTDTQYF.

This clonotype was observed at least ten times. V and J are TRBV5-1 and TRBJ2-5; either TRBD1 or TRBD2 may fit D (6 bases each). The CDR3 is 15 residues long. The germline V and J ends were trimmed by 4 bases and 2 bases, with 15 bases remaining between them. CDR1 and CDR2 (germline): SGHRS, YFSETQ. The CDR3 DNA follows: TGCGCCAGCAGCCAAGGGGGGTCTCTTCAAGAGACCCAGTACTTC. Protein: CASSQGGSLQETQYF.

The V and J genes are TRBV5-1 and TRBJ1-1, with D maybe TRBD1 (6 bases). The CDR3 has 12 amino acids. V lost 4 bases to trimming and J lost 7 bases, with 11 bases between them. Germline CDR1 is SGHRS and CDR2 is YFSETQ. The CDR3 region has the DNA TGCGCCAGCAGCCTGGACAGACTTGAAGCTTTCTTT. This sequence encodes CASSLDRLEAFF.

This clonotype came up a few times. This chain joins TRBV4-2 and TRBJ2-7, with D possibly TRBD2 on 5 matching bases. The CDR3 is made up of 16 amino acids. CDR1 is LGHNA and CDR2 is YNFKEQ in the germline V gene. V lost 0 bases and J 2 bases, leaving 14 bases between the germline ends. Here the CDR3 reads CASSQDRLRAAYEQYF. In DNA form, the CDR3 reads TGTGCCAGCAGCCAAGATAGGTTGCGGGCCGCCTACGAGCAGTACTTC.

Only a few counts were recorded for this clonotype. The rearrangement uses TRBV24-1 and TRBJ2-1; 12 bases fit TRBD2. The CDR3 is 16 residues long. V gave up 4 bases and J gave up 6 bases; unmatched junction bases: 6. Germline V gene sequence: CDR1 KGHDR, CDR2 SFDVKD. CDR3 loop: CATSDRGTSGLNEQFF. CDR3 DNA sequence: TGTGCCACCAGTGACCGCGGGACTAGCGGGCTCAATGAGCAGTTCTTC.

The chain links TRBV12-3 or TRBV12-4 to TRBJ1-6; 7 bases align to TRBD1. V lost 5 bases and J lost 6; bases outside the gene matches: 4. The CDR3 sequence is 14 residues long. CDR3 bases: TGTGCCAGCAGTGAACAGGGGATTAATTCACCCCTCCACTTT. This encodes CASSEQGINSPLHF.

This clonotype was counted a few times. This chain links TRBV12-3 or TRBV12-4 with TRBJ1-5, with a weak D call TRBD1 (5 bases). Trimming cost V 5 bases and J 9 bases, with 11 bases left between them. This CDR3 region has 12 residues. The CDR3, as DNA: TGTGCCAGCAGTGACAGTCCGGGGCCCCAGCATTTT. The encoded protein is CASSDSPGPQHF.

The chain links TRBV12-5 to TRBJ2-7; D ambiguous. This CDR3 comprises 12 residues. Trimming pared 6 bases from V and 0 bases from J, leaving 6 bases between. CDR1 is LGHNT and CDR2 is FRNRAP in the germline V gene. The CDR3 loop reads CASGLISYEQYF. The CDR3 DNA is TGTGCTAGTGGCCTGATCTCCTACGAGCAGTACTTC. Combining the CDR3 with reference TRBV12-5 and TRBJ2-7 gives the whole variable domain DARVTQTPRHKVTEMGQEVTMRCQPILGHNTVFWYRQTMMQGLELLAYFRNRAPLDDSGMPKDRFSAEMPDATLATLKIQPSEPRDSAVYFCASGLISYEQYFGPGTRLTVT.

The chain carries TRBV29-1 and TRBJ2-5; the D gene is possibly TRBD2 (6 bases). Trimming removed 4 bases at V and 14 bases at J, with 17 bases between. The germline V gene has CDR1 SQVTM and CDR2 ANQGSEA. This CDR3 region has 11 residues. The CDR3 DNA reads TGCAGCGTTGGGACGCGGGACCCAGACTACTTC. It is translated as CSVGTRDPDYF. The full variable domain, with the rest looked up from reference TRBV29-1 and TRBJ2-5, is SAVISQKPSRDICQRGTSLTIQCQVDSQVTMMFWYRQQPGQSLTLIATANQGSEATYESGFVIDKFPISRPNLTFSTLTVSNMSPEDSSIYLCSVGTRDPDYFGPGTRLLVL.

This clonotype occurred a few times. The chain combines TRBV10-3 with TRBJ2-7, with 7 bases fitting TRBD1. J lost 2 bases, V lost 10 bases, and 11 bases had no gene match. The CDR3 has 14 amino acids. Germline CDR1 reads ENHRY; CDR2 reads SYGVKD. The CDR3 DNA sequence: TGTGCCACCGGGGACAGTAGGTCCCCCTACGAGCAGTACTTC. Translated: CATGDSRSPYEQYF.